The 12 T cell receptor beta chains presented below share a single source sample, sequenced in a study of molecular identifiers for immune sequencing clone quantification. A single record per CDR3 protein comes from TCRdb applying MiXCR to the PCR reads. In the table there are over 65,000 distinct CDR3 sequences, about 23% of which are singletons. Source material: naive CD8+ T cells from blood, with Jurkat cell RNA spiked in. Described subset: FACS-sorted CD8+CD4-CCR7+CD45RA+ naive T cells. Receptors originate from a human donor in good health. Some libraries in this study had Jurkat cell RNA spiked in.

This chain joins TRBV4-3 and TRBJ2-7; no reliable D call. The CDR3 has 15 residues. V was pared by 2 bases and J by 2 bases, with 13 bases between. Germline CDR1 reads LGHNA; CDR2 reads YSLEER. The CDR3 spells CASSQSGASPYEQYF. The CDR3 DNA reads as TGCGCCAGCAGCCAATCCGGAGCCAGTCCCTACGAGCAGTACTTC.

This chain joins TRBV27 and TRBJ1-1; D is undetermined. The CDR3 is made up of 13 amino acids. V lost 4 bases and J lost 5, with 11 bases in between. The germline V gene encodes CDR1 MNHEY and CDR2 SMNVEV (reference sequence). The CDR3 reads CASSYWAGTEAFF. The CDR3 DNA reads as TGTGCCAGCAGTTATTGGGCGGGGACTGAAGCTTTCTTT.

The chain combines TRBV7-7 with TRBJ2-3; 10 bases are a match to TRBD2. Germline CDR1 SSHAT, CDR2 FNYEAQ (reference sequence). CDR3 length: 16 amino acids. V lost 4 bases and J lost 1; bases outside the gene matches: 5. The CDR3 spells CASSSFLAGGTDTQYF. DNA of the CDR3: TGTGCCAGCAGCTCGTTCCTAGCGGGGGGCACAGATACGCAGTATTTT.

Many counts were recorded for this clonotype. The V and J genes are TRBV5-5 and TRBJ1-1, with D possibly being TRBD1 (6 bases). V was pared by 4 bases and J by 1 base, with 17 bases between. CDR1 is SGHKS, CDR2 YYEKEE, per germline (reference sequence). This CDR3 contains 16 residues. The CDR3 nucleotides read TGTGCCAGCAGCCTTAGGGGGTCAGGAGAGAACACTGAAGCTTTCTTT. This translates into CASSLRGSGENTEAFF.

The table lists this clonotype with a few counts. The rearrangement joins TRBV4-1 to TRBJ1-2; no firm D call. Between the trimmed V and J ends, which lost 2 bases and 8 bases, there was a span of 12 bases. CDR3 size: 13 residues. CDR1 is MGHRA and CDR2 is YSYEKL in the germline V gene. CDR3 in amino acids: CASSQRGEWGYTF. CDR3 DNA: TGCGCCAGCAGCCAACGTGGGGAGTGGGGCTACACCTTC.

This chain links TRBV5-1 with TRBJ2-7, with 12 bases lining up with TRBD2. Per germline, CDR1 SGHRS and CDR2 YFSETQ. The CDR3 is made up of 17 amino acids. The ends lost 0 bases at V and 2 bases at J; junction bases unmatched: 6. This chain's CDR3 is CASSLEGLAGGTYEQYF. The CDR3 DNA reads TGCGCCAGCAGCTTGGAGGGGCTAGCGGGGGGGACCTACGAGCAGTACTTC.

The sample holds a few counts of this clonotype. V is TRBV6-2 or TRBV6-3 and J is TRBJ2-7; D remains ambiguous. Germline CDR1 and CDR2: MNHEY and SVGEGT. The CDR3 is made up of 13 amino acids. V lost 1 base to trimming and J lost 2 bases, with 6 bases between them. CDR3 sequence (DNA): TGTGCCAGCAGTTACTGGGAAGCCTACGAGCAGTACTTC. Residues: CASSYWEAYEQYF.

This clonotype has at least ten counts. The chain couples TRBV7-9 to TRBJ1-3; D unclear. V shed 1 base and J shed 0 bases, with 13 bases lying between them. Germline CDR1 is SEHNR and CDR2 is FQNEAQ (reference sequence). This CDR3 has 17 amino acids. CDR3 bases: TGTGCCAGCAGCTTAGGCCCTATCCATTACTCTGGAAACACCATATATTTT. Residues: CASSLGPIHYSGNTIYF.

This clonotype has more than one count but fewer than ten. In nucleotides, the CDR3 is TGTGCCAGCAGTAAAGGCCCTACAATTTACGGCTACACCTTC. Residues: CASSKGPTIYGYTF. The chain links TRBV6-2 or TRBV6-3 to TRBJ1-2; D call uncertain. This CDR3 spans 14 amino acids. Trimming shortened V by 5 bases and J by 8 bases, and 18 bases separated the two germline ends. CDR1 and CDR2 (germline): MNHEY, SVGEGT.

The J gene is TRBJ1-6, the V gene TRBV9; 7 bases line up with TRBD1. This CDR3 comprises 15 residues. V trimming: 0 bases; J trimming: 8 bases; junction bases outside the gene matches: 5. Germline-derived CDR1 and CDR2 are SGDLS and YYNGEE. The CDR3 coding sequence is TGTGCCAGCAGCGTAGAGGGACAGATAGATTCACCCCTCCACTTT. Its translation is CASSVEGQIDSPLHF. Looking up the rest from reference TRBV9 and TRBJ1-6 gives the full variable domain: DSGVTQTPKHLITATGQRVTLRCSPRSGDLSVYWYQQSLDQGLQFLIQYYNGEERAKGNILERFSAQQFPDLHSELNLSSLELGDSALYFCASSVEGQIDSPLHFGNGTRLTVT.

The chain combines TRBV4-3 with TRBJ2-7, with 7 bases aligning to TRBD1. The CDR3 extends over 14 amino acids. Trimming at V came to 1 base and at J to 5 bases, leaving 5 bases not matched to a gene. The germline CDR1 and CDR2 sequences are LGHNA and YSLEER. CDR3 nucleotide sequence: TGCGCCAGCAGCCAAGTAAGGGGGCGAAACGAGCAGTACTTC. Protein: CASSQVRGRNEQYF.

This clonotype was observed a few times. The gene calls are TRBV11-2 and TRBJ1-1, with 7 bases that match TRBD1. V shed 5 bases and J 5 bases; nucleotides not matched to a gene: 5. Germline V gene data show CDR1 as SGHAT and CDR2 as FQNNGV. The CDR3 spans 13 residues. The CDR3 protein is CASSHRGWTEAFF. As DNA, the CDR3 is TGTGCCAGCAGCCACAGGGGATGGACTGAAGCTTTCTTT. The full variable domain, its missing parts supplied by reference TRBV11-2 and TRBJ1-1, is EAGVAQSPRYKIIEKRQSVAFWCNPISGHATLYWYQQILGQGPKLLIQFQNNGVVDDSQLPKDRFSAERLKGVDSTLKIQPAKLEDSAVYLCASSHRGWTEAFFGQGTRLTVV.